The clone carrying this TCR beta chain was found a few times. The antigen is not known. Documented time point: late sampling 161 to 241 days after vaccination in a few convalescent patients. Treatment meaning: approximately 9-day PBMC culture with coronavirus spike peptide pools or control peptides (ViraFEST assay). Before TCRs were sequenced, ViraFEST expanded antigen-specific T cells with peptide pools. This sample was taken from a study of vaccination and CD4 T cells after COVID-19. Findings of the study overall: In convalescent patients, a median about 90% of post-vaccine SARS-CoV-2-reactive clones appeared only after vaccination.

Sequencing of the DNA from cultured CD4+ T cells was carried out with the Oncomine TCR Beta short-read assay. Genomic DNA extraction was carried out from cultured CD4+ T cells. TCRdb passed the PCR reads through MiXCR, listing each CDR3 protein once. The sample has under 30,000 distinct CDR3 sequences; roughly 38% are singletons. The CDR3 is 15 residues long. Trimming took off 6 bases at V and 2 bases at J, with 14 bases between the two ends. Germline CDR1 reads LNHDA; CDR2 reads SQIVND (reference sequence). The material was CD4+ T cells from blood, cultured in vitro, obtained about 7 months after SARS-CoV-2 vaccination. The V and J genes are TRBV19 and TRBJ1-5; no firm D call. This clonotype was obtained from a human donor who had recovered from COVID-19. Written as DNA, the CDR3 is TGTGCCAGTAGCAGGAAAACCGTGGGCAATCAGCCCCAGCATTTT. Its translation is CASSRKTVGNQPQHF.